These 28 T cell receptor beta chains were all obtained from the same sample, sequenced in a study of blood T cell repertoires in COVID-19. Profiled with immunoSEQ multiplex PCR; TCRdb holds only in-frame clones, not every one. The table includes 200,000 to 250,000 clones, roughly 90% detected once. The specimen was PBMCs or T cells enriched from blood (not recorded which). The receptors stem from a man between 25 and 39 years old who had been exposed to COVID-19.

V gene TRBV9 combines with J gene TRBJ1-4, with 9 bases lining up with TRBD1. The CDR3 length is 14 residues. The ends lost 4 bases at V and 8 bases at J; junction bases unmatched: 6. In germline, CDR1 is SGDLS, CDR2 YYNGEE. The CDR3 is CASSKGTGREKLFF. The CDR3 DNA follows: TGTGCCAGCAGCAAGGGGACAGGGAGGGAAAAACTGTTTTTT. Based on the CDR3 plus reference TRBV9 and TRBJ1-4, the full variable domain is DSGVTQTPKHLITATGQRVTLRCSPRSGDLSVYWYQQSLDQGLQFLIQYYNGEERAKGNILERFSAQQFPDLHSELNLSSLELGDSALYFCASSKGTGREKLFFGSGTQLSVL.

V is TRBV10-3 and J is TRBJ1-5; 8 bases match TRBD1. The CDR3 sequence is 14 residues long. Per the germline V gene, CDR1 is ENHRY and CDR2 is SYGVKD. The ends lost 7 bases at V and 6 bases at J; junction bases unmatched: 8. The CDR3 sequence is CAINGQGKGQPQHF. Written as DNA, the CDR3 is TGTGCCATCAACGGACAGGGTAAAGGTCAGCCCCAGCATTTT.

The chain joins TRBV7-6 to TRBJ2-3; D remains unclear. The CDR3 sequence is 14 residues long. Germline V gives CDR1 SGHVS, CDR2 FNYEAQ. V was trimmed by 5 bases and J by 5 bases, leaving 14 bases between them. The CDR3 nucleotides are TGTGCCAGCAGCCCCCTCGTAGCAATAGATACGCAGTATTTT. Its protein product is CASSPLVAIDTQYF.

The chain combines TRBV4-1 with TRBJ1-1; 7 positions match TRBD1. Germline-derived CDR1 and CDR2 are MGHRA and YSYEKL. The CDR3 covers 17 residues. Trimming cost V 0 bases and J 3 bases; bases outside gene matches: 10. CDR3 coding DNA: TGCGCCAGCAGCCAAGATGGGCGACAGGGCTCCGACACTGAAGCTTTCTTT. Its translation is CASSQDGRQGSDTEAFF.

Details on this clone: Other DNA sequences in this sample translate to the same CDR3. V gene TRBV27 combines with J gene TRBJ2-1; unclear D gene. This CDR3 has 13 residues. Trimming cost V 3 bases and J 4 bases, with 7 bases left between them. CDR1 is MNHEY and CDR2 is SMNVEV in the germline V gene (reference sequence). This chain's CDR3 is CASSFSSYNEQFF. The CDR3 DNA reads as TGTGCCAGCAGTTTTTCATCATACAATGAGCAGTTCTTC.

The V call is TRBV18, the J call TRBJ1-1; TRBD1 matches at 9 bases. This CDR3 is 15 amino acids long. Trimming cost V 6 bases and J 2 bases; bases outside gene matches: 7. The germline gives CDR1 KGHSH, CDR2 LQKENI. CDR3 sequence reads: CASSEYRGRNTEAFF. The CDR3 DNA reads TGTGCCAGCTCCGAATACAGGGGGCGAAACACTGAAGCTTTCTTT.

This chain uses TRBV3-1 (or the pseudogene TRBV3-2) with TRBJ2-3, with a weak D call TRBD1 (6 bases). V dropped 2 bases and J dropped 3 bases, with 15 bases sitting between them. The CDR3 has 16 residues. CDR1 is LGHDT, CDR2 YNNKEL, per germline (reference sequence). CDR3 in amino acids: CASSQRSRGRTDTQYF. Written as DNA, the CDR3 is TGTGCCAGCAGCCAAAGGTCCAGGGGAAGGACAGATACGCAGTATTTT.

The chain is built from TRBV11-2 and TRBJ2-7, with D possibly TRBD2 on 7 matching bases. Germline V gene data show CDR1 as SGHAT and CDR2 as FQNNGV. V was trimmed by 1 base and J by 2 bases, leaving 21 bases between them. CDR3 length: 18 residues. Written as DNA, the CDR3 is TGTGCCAGCAGCTTAGCTCCTTTCGAGGGGGGGATCGCCTACGAGCAGTACTTC. It encodes CASSLAPFEGGIAYEQYF. Combining the CDR3 with reference TRBV11-2 and TRBJ2-7 gives the whole variable domain EAGVAQSPRYKIIEKRQSVAFWCNPISGHATLYWYQQILGQGPKLLIQFQNNGVVDDSQLPKDRFSAERLKGVDSTLKIQPAKLEDSAVYLCASSLAPFEGGIAYEQYFGPGTRLTVT.

The chain has TRBV4-1 and TRBJ2-5; perhaps TRBD2 as D (7 bases). This CDR3 contains 12 residues. Trimming pared 8 bases from V and 4 bases from J, leaving 11 bases between. Germline V CDR1 and CDR2: MGHRA, YSYEKL. Written as DNA, the CDR3 is TGCGCCAGCGGGAGGGGGGGAGAGACCCAGTACTTC. This sequence encodes CASGRGGETQYF.

This clone has a handful of counts. The chain recombines TRBV19 with TRBJ2-2; 7 positions match TRBD1. The germline gives CDR1 LNHDA, CDR2 SQIVND (reference sequence). This CDR3 spans 15 amino acids. V was pared by 7 bases and J by 2 bases, with 7 bases of the junction left unmatched. The CDR3 spells CASTRAGGNTGELFF. Written as DNA, the CDR3 is TGTGCCAGTACCCGAGCAGGGGGAAACACCGGGGAGCTGTTTTTT.

The genes are TRBV3-1 (or the pseudogene TRBV3-2) and TRBJ1-2; a weak D match, TRBD1 (5 bases). This CDR3 contains 13 residues. In germline, CDR1 is LGHDT, CDR2 YNNKEL (reference sequence). V was cut by 3 bases and J by 7 bases, with 12 bases left in between. For the CDR3, the DNA is TGTGCCAGCAGCCATAAGGTGGGGGGTGGCTACACCTTC. Translating it yields CASSHKVGGGYTF.

This chain joins TRBV6-5 and TRBJ1-1; D not certain. This CDR3 contains 13 residues. The V gene lost 4 bases and the J gene lost 3 bases, with 9 bases spanning the gap. Looked up from germline, CDR1 is MNHEY and CDR2 is SVGAGI. CDR3 loop: CASSFRRDTEAFF. CDR3 in DNA: TGTGCCAGCAGTTTCAGGCGGGACACTGAAGCTTTCTTT.

The V call is TRBV14, the J call TRBJ1-4; 9 bases line up with TRBD1. CDR1 and CDR2 from the germline V gene are SGHDN and FVKESK. V was clipped by 5 bases and J by 5 bases; unmatched bases: 3. The CDR3 consists of 14 residues. The DNA for the CDR3 is TGTGCCAGCAGCGCCGGGACAGGGAATGAAAAACTGTTTTTT. As protein: CASSAGTGNEKLFF.

The chain combines TRBV7-9 with TRBJ1-3; D gene ambiguous. Trimming cost V 3 bases and J 3 bases, with 6 bases left between them. The CDR3 extends over 13 amino acids. Germline lookup yields CDR1 SEHNR and CDR2 FQNEAQ (reference sequence). As DNA, the CDR3 is TGTGCCAGCAGCTTGGCAGGTGGAAACACCATATATTTT. It codes for CASSLAGGNTIYF.

V and J are TRBV16 and TRBJ1-3; tentative D call: TRBD1 (5 bases). This CDR3 spans 18 amino acids. V lost 7 bases, J lost 0 bases, and 22 bases lay in between. The germline gives CDR1 KGHSY, CDR2 FQNENV. CDR3 nucleotide sequence: TGTGCCAGCACCGGTTCGGGGGGACCGGCCCACTCTGGAAACACCATATATTTT. Translation gives CASTGSGGPAHSGNTIYF.

This chain connects TRBV5-6 to TRBJ2-5; D is uncertain. This CDR3 region has 14 residues. Germline V CDR1 and CDR2: SGHDT, YYEEEE. Trimming took 0 bases from V and 2 from J, leaving 8 bases between them. As DNA, the CDR3 is TGTGCCAGCAGCTTGGGACTCAAGCAAGAGACCCAGTACTTC. It yields the protein CASSLGLKQETQYF.

The V call is TRBV5-4, the J call TRBJ2-3; D is unresolved. V lost 5 bases and J 5 bases, leaving 12 bases between the germline ends. CDR1 is SGHNT, CDR2 YYREEE, per germline (reference sequence). CDR3 length equals 13 residues. CDR3 bases: TGTGCCAGCAGACCAAGAAGCGTAGATACGCAGTATTTT. Its translation is CASRPRSVDTQYF.

The chain carries TRBV6-5 and TRBJ1-1; 11 nucleotides match TRBD1. The CDR3 sequence is 15 residues long. J gave up 3 bases and V 1 base, and 1 base lay outside the gene matches. The germline CDR1 and CDR2 sequences are MNHEY and SVGAGI. CDR3 sequence (DNA): TGTGCCAGCAGTTACTGGGGACAGGGGGACACTGAAGCTTTCTTT. This gives the protein CASSYWGQGDTEAFF.

The chain combines TRBV18 with TRBJ1-1; 11 positions match TRBD1. The CDR3 covers 12 residues. J gave up 4 bases and V 9 bases, and 1 base lay outside the gene matches. The germline V gene encodes CDR1 KGHSH and CDR2 LQKENI. CDR3 sequence (DNA): TGTGCCAGTGGGACAGGGGGCACTGAAGCTTTCTTT. Translation: CASGTGGTEAFF.

The gene calls are TRBV30 and TRBJ1-1, with D maybe TRBD1 (6 bases). CDR3 length: 12 residues. Germline CDR1 and CDR2: GTSNPN and SVGIG (reference sequence). The chain's CDR3 is CLIKQGNTEAFF. The CDR3 DNA reads as TGTCTGATAAAACAGGGAAACACTGAAGCTTTCTTT. Complete variable domain (other parts from reference TRBV30 and TRBJ1-1): SQTIHQWPATLVQPVGSPLSLECTVEGTSNPNLYWYRQAAGRGLQLLFYSVGIGQISSEVPQNLSASRPQDRQFILSSKKLLLSDSGFYLCLIKQGNTEAFFGQGTRLTVV.

The V call is TRBV6-1, the J call TRBJ1-6, with 12 positions matching TRBD1. CDR3 length equals 16 residues. CDR1 is MNHNS and CDR2 is SASEGT in the germline V gene. The junction had 6 bases not matched to a gene; V was cut back by 4 bases and J by 8 bases. CDR3 region: CASSARDRGQDSPLHF. Written as DNA, the CDR3 is TGTGCCAGCAGTGCACGGGACAGGGGGCAGGATTCACCCCTCCACTTT.

The chain employs TRBV6-5 and TRBJ1-4, with 8 bases matching TRBD1. CDR1 MNHEY and CDR2 SVGAGI come from the germline V gene. J lost 9 bases, V lost 6 bases, and 12 bases had no gene match. The CDR3 extends over 15 amino acids. The DNA of the CDR3 is TGTGCCAGCAGCCAAAAAGCAGGGGGCAGGAAAAAACTGTTTTTT. Protein sequence: CASSQKAGGRKKLFF.

This chain uses TRBV7-2 with TRBJ2-4, with D possibly being TRBD1 (7 bases). Germline values: CDR1 SGHTA, CDR2 FQGNSA. V was trimmed by 1 base and J by 0 bases, leaving 13 bases between them. The CDR3 length is 17 residues. CDR3 nucleotide sequence: TGTGCCAGCAGCTTAGGACAGGGAGGAAGAGCCAAAAACATTCAGTACTTC. It specifies CASSLGQGGRAKNIQYF.

The chain carries TRBV7-9 and TRBJ2-5, with 8 bases that match TRBD1. V lost 1 base, J lost 4 bases, and 2 bases stayed unmatched. Per germline, CDR1 SEHNR and CDR2 FQNEAQ (reference sequence). The CDR3 totals 14 residues. This CDR3 is CASSLVTGGETQYF. In DNA, the CDR3 is TGTGCCAGCAGCTTAGTAACAGGGGGAGAGACCCAGTACTTC.

The CDR3, as DNA: TGTGCCAGCAGCCAAGGGGGAGGTGGGGCCAACGTCCTGACTTTC. Protein: CASSQGGGGANVLTF. The genes are TRBV3-1 (or the pseudogene TRBV3-2) and TRBJ2-6; D is perhaps TRBD2 (6 bases). The CDR3 totals 15 residues. CDR1 is LGHDT and CDR2 is YNNKEL in the germline V gene (reference sequence). V was shortened by 1 base and J by 3 bases, with 7 bases between the two germline ends.

The chain joins TRBV5-1 to TRBJ1-6, with D tentatively TRBD1 (6 bases). This CDR3 region has 14 residues. The germline V gene encodes CDR1 SGHRS and CDR2 YFSETQ. The V end lost 4 bases, the J end lost 6 bases, and 11 bases lay between the germline ends. As DNA, the CDR3 is TGCGCCAGCAGCGGTGGGGACACTAATTCACCCCTCCACTTT. It specifies CASSGGDTNSPLHF.

The chain combines TRBV6-5 with TRBJ2-3, with TRBD2 identical over 12 bases. The germline CDR1 and CDR2 sequences are MNHEY and SVGAGI. The junction had 1 base not matched to a gene; V was cut back by 5 bases and J by 1 base. The CDR3 is made up of 15 amino acids. In nucleotides, the CDR3 is TGTGCCAGCAGTCGGACTAGCGGGGGCACAGATACGCAGTATTTT. This translates into CASSRTSGGTDTQYF.

V gene TRBV5-1 combines with J gene TRBJ2-3; 8 bases fit TRBD1. Germline CDR1 reads SGHRS; CDR2 reads YFSETQ. V lost 4 bases to trimming and J lost 1 base; unmatched junction nucleotides: 8. This CDR3 has 16 amino acids. The CDR3 reads CASSLDRGGGTDTQYF. Written as DNA, the CDR3 is TGCGCCAGCAGCCTCGACAGGGGAGGCGGCACAGATACGCAGTATTTT.